One sample yielded the 20 T cell receptor beta chains listed below, sequenced in a study of cytomegalovirus exposure and HLA in healthy donors. Primers for the PCR totalled 60 Vbeta and 13 Jbeta. Measured with immunoSEQ multiplex PCR; TCRdb has only the in-frame clones, and not every one. Seen here are under 150,000 clones, about 76% observed once, and the top ten hold about 0.76%. The sample consisted of PBMCs. The receptors were gathered from a man younger than 35 in good health and CMV-seronegative.

The rearrangement links TRBV2 to TRBJ2-2, with D hard to call. The V gene's germline CDR1 is SNHLY and CDR2 FYNNEI. V lost 4 bases, J lost 6 bases, and 12 bases lay in between. The length of the CDR3 is 14 residues. The CDR3 nucleotides read TGTGCCAGCAGTGGAGAGAGGTTCTCCGGGGAGCTGTTTTTT. Translated: CASSGERFSGELFF.

This chain links TRBV30 with TRBJ2-7; TRBD2 might be the D (5 bases). Germline V CDR1 and CDR2: GTSNPN, SVGIG (reference sequence). V dropped 3 bases and J dropped 3 bases, with 12 bases sitting between them. This CDR3 contains 13 residues. The CDR3 sequence is CAWSSGSNYEQYF. Written as DNA, the CDR3 is TGTGCCTGGAGCTCGGGAAGCAACTACGAGCAGTACTTC.

J is TRBJ2-3 and V is TRBV15, with 9 bases identical to TRBD2. Germline lookup yields CDR1 LNHNV and CDR2 YYDKDF (reference sequence). This CDR3 contains 14 residues. Trimming took 8 bases from V and 3 from J; bases not matched to a gene: 6. As DNA, the CDR3 is TGTGCCACCGGAGCGGGGGGAACGACAGATACGCAGTATTTT. Its translation is CATGAGGTTDTQYF.

This chain joins TRBV29-1 and TRBJ1-1; D may be TRBD1 (6 bases). Germline CDR1 reads SQVTM; CDR2 reads ANQGSEA. The CDR3 runs to 17 residues. Deletions cut 3 bases from V and 0 bases from J, with 20 bases between. DNA of the CDR3: TGCAGCGTTGAGGGAAGTAGGGGGGGAACAATGAACACTGAAGCTTTCTTT. Translation: CSVEGSRGGTMNTEAFF.

The chain employs TRBV6-1 and TRBJ1-5; D perhaps matches TRBD1 (5 bases). Germline V gene sequence: CDR1 MNHNS, CDR2 SASEGT. V dropped 4 bases and J dropped 1 base, with 11 bases sitting between them. The CDR3 consists of 15 residues. CDR3 sequence (DNA): TGTGCCAGCAGTGGTCAGGGATTCAGCAATCAGCCCCAGCATTTT. Its protein product is CASSGQGFSNQPQHF.

This clone was recorded only once. The rearrangement links TRBV5-1 to TRBJ2-5; D is unresolved. V shed 4 bases and J shed 4 bases, with 14 bases lying between them. The V gene's germline CDR1 is SGHRS and CDR2 YFSETQ. CDR3 length equals 14 residues. CDR3 nucleotides: TGCGCCAGCAGCGCCGCGTTACCCGGAGAGACCCAGTACTTC. Encoded protein: CASSAALPGETQYF. Drawing the rest from reference TRBV5-1 and TRBJ2-5, the complete variable domain is KAGVTQTPRYLIKTRGQQVTLSCSPISGHRSVSWYQQTPGQGLQFLFEYFSETQRNKGNFPGRFSGRQFSNSRSEMNVSTLELGDSALYLCASSAALPGETQYFGPGTRLLVL.

The V call is TRBV5-8, the J call TRBJ1-3, with 7 bases lining up with TRBD1. The CDR3 length is 15 residues. CDR1 SGHTS and CDR2 YDEGEE come from the germline V gene. With 5 bases clipped from V and 4 bases from J, the junction kept 9 bases outside the gene matches. The CDR3 sequence: CASREYRGDGNTIYF. The DNA of the CDR3 is TGTGCCAGCAGAGAGTACAGGGGAGACGGAAACACCATATATTTT.

This clone was recorded once. The chain carries TRBV25-1 and TRBJ2-1; D remains ambiguous. CDR3 length equals 14 residues. Trimming removed 2 bases at V and 7 bases at J, with 12 bases between. Germline CDR1 MGHDK, CDR2 SYGVNS. The CDR3 loop reads CASSENLPRNEQFF. The CDR3 nucleotides read TGTGCCAGCAGTGAAAACCTCCCGCGGAATGAGCAGTTCTTC.

This clone occurred once. The chain recombines TRBV19 with TRBJ1-2; the D is unclear. The ends were cut back, 5 bases at V and 7 bases at J, with 8 bases in the middle. The germline V gene encodes CDR1 LNHDA and CDR2 SQIVND (reference sequence). The CDR3 contains 11 residues. The CDR3 DNA is TGTGCCAGTAGTCGGGAGGCTGGCTACACCTTC. Translating it yields CASSREAGYTF.

The chain recombines TRBV2 with TRBJ2-7, with 9 bases aligning to TRBD1. This CDR3 has 11 residues. With V trimmed by 10 bases and J by 6 bases, 4 bases remained unmatched. Germline lookup yields CDR1 SNHLY and CDR2 FYNNEI. The CDR3 here is CATRQGGEQYF. The CDR3 DNA is TGTGCCACCCGACAGGGGGGCGAGCAGTACTTC. The full variable domain, rest sourced from reference TRBV2 and TRBJ2-7, is EPEVTQTPSHQVTQMGQEVILRCVPISNHLYFYWYRQILGQKVEFLVSFYNNEISEKSEIFDDQFSVERPDGSNFTLKIRSTKLEDSAMYFCATRQGGEQYFGPGTRLTVT.

The rearrangement joins TRBV5-4 to TRBJ2-7; 7 nucleotides agree with TRBD2. V gave up 5 bases and J gave up 2 bases; unmatched junction bases: 7. CDR1 is SGHNT and CDR2 is YYREEE in the germline V gene (reference sequence). The CDR3 length is 14 residues. DNA of the CDR3: TGTGCCAGCAGTTCCTACCGGGAGGCCTACGAGCAGTACTTC. It yields the protein CASSSYREAYEQYF.

V and J are TRBV2 and TRBJ2-2, with 12 bases identical to TRBD1. The CDR3 is made up of 16 amino acids. The V segment lost 10 bases and the J segment 6 bases; nucleotides outside the gene matches: 12. From germline, CDR1 is SNHLY and CDR2 FYNNEI. CDR3 nucleotides: TGTGCCACCGACTCTGTGGGACAGGGGGCCCCCGGGGAGCTGTTTTTT. Its protein is CATDSVGQGAPGELFF.

Notes on this clone: A read error may produce the germline difference seen at one junction end. This chain connects TRBV30 to TRBJ1-2; D unclear. CDR1 and CDR2 from the germline V gene are GTSNPN and SVGIG (reference sequence). The CDR3 is made up of 9 amino acids. In DNA form, the CDR3 reads TGTGCCTGGAGTCCCTCGGTGATCTTC. Translated, it gives CAWSPSVIF. The variable domain in full, with the rest retrieved from reference TRBV30 and TRBJ1-2, is SQTIHQWPATLVQPVGSPLSLECTVEGTSNPNLYWYRQAAGRGLQLLFYSVGIGQISSEVPQNLSASRPQDRQFILSSKKLLLSDSGFYLCAWSPSVIFGSGTRLTVV.

The chain links TRBV7-2 to TRBJ1-1, with 11 bases aligning to TRBD1. The germline CDR1 and CDR2 sequences are SGHTA and FQGNSA. The CDR3 has 13 residues. V was pared by 5 bases and J by 8 bases, with 4 bases of the junction left unmatched. The CDR3 DNA reads as TGTGCCAGCAGCCCGGACAGGGGGCGCGAAGCTTTCTTT. Residues: CASSPDRGREAFF.

The chain is built from TRBV10-3 and TRBJ2-7; no clear D gene. This CDR3 comprises 15 residues. In germline, CDR1 is ENHRY, CDR2 SYGVKD. V lost 10 bases, J lost 2 bases, and 21 bases lay in between. DNA for the CDR3: TGTGCCACCCTTTATGAGGTTCAGACCACCTACGAGCAGTACTTC. It encodes CATLYEVQTTYEQYF.

The chain links TRBV7-9 to TRBJ2-7; possibly TRBD2 for D (6 bases). The V gene's germline CDR1 is SEHNR and CDR2 FQNEAQ (reference sequence). This CDR3 contains 14 residues. V dropped 6 bases and J dropped 2 bases, with 14 bases sitting between them. The CDR3 coding sequence is TGTGCCAGCAGTATGGGACTCCTAACCTACGAGCAGTACTTC. Its protein is CASSMGLLTYEQYF. The full variable domain, rest sourced from reference TRBV7-9 and TRBJ2-7, is DTGVSQNPRHKITKRGQNVTFRCDPISEHNRLYWYRQTLGQGPEFLTYFQNEAQLEKSRLLSDRFSAERPKGSFSTLEIQRTEQGDSAMYLCASSMGLLTYEQYFGPGTRLTVT.

A single count supports this clone. The genes are TRBV6-5 and TRBJ2-1; no definite D call. CDR1 is MNHEY, CDR2 SVGAGI, per germline. V was clipped by 4 bases and J by 14 bases, with 12 bases between them. This CDR3 has 11 residues. The CDR3 DNA sequence: TGTGCCAGCAGTTTTGACAAGTTAAAGTTCTTC. Translation gives CASSFDKLKFF.

The chain has TRBV25-1 and TRBJ2-1; the D gene is possibly TRBD1 (6 bases). CDR3 length: 15 residues. Germline V CDR1 and CDR2: MGHDK, SYGVNS. Trimming removed 4 bases from V and 13 bases from J, with 23 bases in between. CDR3 region: CASSANRDGASQQFF. As DNA, the CDR3 is TGTGCCAGCAGTGCCAACAGGGATGGGGCCTCTCAACAGTTCTTC.

This clone was counted between two and nine times. The V gene is TRBV6-5, the J gene TRBJ2-3, with D perhaps matching TRBD2 (6 bases). This CDR3 has 13 amino acids. Germline lookup yields CDR1 MNHEY and CDR2 SVGAGI. V was cut by 5 bases and J by 9 bases, with 15 bases left in between. The CDR3 DNA reads as TGTGCCAGCAGTCCGGACTACCAAGGAACGCAGTATTTT. It encodes CASSPDYQGTQYF.

The CDR3 nucleotides read TGTGCCAGTAGTACGGACAGCTCTGGAAACACCATATATTTT. Its translation is CASSTDSSGNTIYF. The rearrangement uses TRBV19 and TRBJ1-3; tentative D call: TRBD1 (6 bases). The V and J ends lost 4 bases and 0 bases respectively, with 7 bases between them. This CDR3 has 14 amino acids. From germline, CDR1 is LNHDA and CDR2 SQIVND (reference sequence).